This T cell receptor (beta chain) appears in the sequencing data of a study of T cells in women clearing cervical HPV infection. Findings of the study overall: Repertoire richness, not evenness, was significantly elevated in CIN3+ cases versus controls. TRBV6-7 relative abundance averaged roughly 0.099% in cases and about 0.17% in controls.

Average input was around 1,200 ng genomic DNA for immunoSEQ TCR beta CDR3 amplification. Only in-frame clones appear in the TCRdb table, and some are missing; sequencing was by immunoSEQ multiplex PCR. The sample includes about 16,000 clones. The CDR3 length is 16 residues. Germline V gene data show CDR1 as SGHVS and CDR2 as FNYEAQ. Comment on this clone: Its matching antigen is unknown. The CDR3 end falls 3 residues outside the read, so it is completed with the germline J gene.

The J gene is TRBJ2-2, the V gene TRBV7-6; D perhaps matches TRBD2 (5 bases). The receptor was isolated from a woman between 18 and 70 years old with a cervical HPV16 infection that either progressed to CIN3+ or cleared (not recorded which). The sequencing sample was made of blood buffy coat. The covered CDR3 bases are TGTGCCAGCAGCTACGGGGTGTGGGCAACTAATGAAAAG. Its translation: CASSYGVWATNEK. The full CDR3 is CASSYGVWATNEKLFF.